This T cell receptor beta chain was retrieved from a study of T cells after yellow fever vaccination. Broader study findings: Most clones from primary vaccination were detected again post-booster (about 96% CD4, around 88% CD8). Contamination by abundant bulk-population clonotypes could be present in FACS-sorted repertoires. By day 5 rather than day 15, the secondary response had peaked, though it was weaker. CD4 and CD8 compartments shared a small share of clonotypes, likely from convergent recombination.

This clonotype has just a few counts. Its antigen is unknown. TCRdb independently ran MiXCR on the 5' RACE reads; one entry per CDR3 protein. The sample yields 280,000 or so distinct CDR3 sequences, 8.7% seen once. Germline V gives CDR1 KGHDR, CDR2 SFDVKD. This CDR3 spans 14 amino acids. The germline V and J ends were trimmed by 3 bases and 4 bases, with 11 bases remaining between them. Material: CD4+ T cells sorted from PBMCs, obtained 5 days after the yellow fever booster vaccination. This chain links TRBV24-1 with TRBJ1-2; D possibly corresponds to TRBD1 (5 bases). The TCR sequence derives from a man between 18 and 35 years old who received the YFV17D yellow fever vaccine. The CDR3 loop reads CATSDEGSLYGYTF. CDR3 coding DNA: TGTGCCACCAGTGATGAGGGGTCCCTCTATGGCTACACCTTC.